Listed below are T cell receptor beta chains from one sample, sequenced in a study of human T cells and chemical hapten exposure. Using its own MiXCR run on the RACE reads, TCRdb lists one record per CDR3 protein. The sample lists tens of thousands of distinct CDR3 sequences, 8.5% seen once, with 3% to 4.5% in the top ten. Sequenced material: whole blood, taken in connection with sensitization to the hapten diphenylcyclopropenone (DPC). The receptors originated from a woman in her forties or fifties with alopecia areata. Some clones in this sample may be carry-over from other donors' samples. Each CDR3 is given with its conserved first and last residue. A D gene is named only where the DNA matches it firmly. Size is omitted from some rows. Given values are once, few, many or a class for expanded clones.

clone size: -; D gene: -; V gene: TRBV12-3/TRBV12-4; J gene: TRBJ1-5; CDR3 protein: CASMLTQPQHF; CDR3 DNA: TGTGCCAGCATGCTAACCCAGCCCCAGCATTTT
clone size: few; D gene: TRBD1; V gene: TRBV5-6; J gene: TRBJ2-5; CDR3 protein: CASSDGQGIEETQYF; CDR3 DNA: TGTGCCAGCAGCGATGGACAGGGGATAGAAGAGACCCAGTACTTC
clone size: many; D gene: TRBD1; V gene: TRBV28; J gene: TRBJ1-3; CDR3 protein: CASSTGDRETGNTIYF; CDR3 DNA: TGTGCCAGCAGTACGGGGGACAGGGAAACGGGAAACACCATATATTTT
clone size: -; D gene: TRBD2; V gene: TRBV6-1; J gene: TRBJ2-3; CDR3 protein: CASPGPAGGLGTQYF; CDR3 DNA: TGTGCCAGTCCGGGACCAGCGGGAGGGCTCGGTACGCAGTATTTT
clone size: few; D gene: -; V gene: TRBV27; J gene: TRBJ2-7; CDR3 protein: CASSLPSPEQYF; CDR3 DNA: TGTGCCAGCAGTTTGCCCTCCCCCGAGCAGTACTTC
clone size: many; D gene: -; V gene: TRBV5-1; J gene: TRBJ1-2; CDR3 protein: CASSLEGFNYGYTF; CDR3 DNA: TGCGCCAGCAGCTTGGAAGGGTTTAACTATGGCTACACCTTC
clone size: few; D gene: TRBD1; V gene: TRBV12-3/TRBV12-4; J gene: TRBJ1-1; CDR3 protein: CASSSGQGYTEAFF; CDR3 DNA: TGTGCCAGCAGCTCAGGACAGGGGTACACTGAAGCTTTCTTT
clone size: -; D gene: -; V gene: TRBV12-3/TRBV12-4; J gene: TRBJ1-1; CDR3 protein: CASSLITEAFF; CDR3 DNA: TGTGCCAGCAGTTTAATCACTGAAGCTTTCTTT
clone size: few; D gene: -; V gene: TRBV27; J gene: TRBJ2-5; CDR3 protein: CASKGKTRFQETQYF; CDR3 DNA: TGTGCCAGCAAAGGAAAGACACGCTTCCAAGAGACCCAGTACTTC
clone size: few; D gene: -; V gene: TRBV24-1; J gene: TRBJ1-1; CDR3 protein: CATSGGQRAFF; CDR3 DNA: TGTGCCACCAGTGGAGGACAGAGAGCTTTCTTT
clone size: few; D gene: -; V gene: TRBV7-8; J gene: TRBJ2-7; CDR3 protein: CASSLGVGTRSYEQYF; CDR3 DNA: TGTGCCAGCAGCTTAGGTGTCGGGACGCGCTCCTACGAGCAGTACTTC
clone size: few; D gene: -; V gene: TRBV19; J gene: TRBJ1-1; CDR3 protein: CASRSGAVTEAFF; CDR3 DNA: TGTGCCAGTAGGTCAGGGGCTGTCACTGAAGCTTTCTTT
clone size: -; D gene: -; V gene: TRBV7-9; J gene: TRBJ2-3; CDR3 protein: CASSIWTATTSTDTQYF; CDR3 DNA: TGTGCCAGCAGCATTTGGACAGCAACCACTAGCACAGATACGCAGTATTTT
clone size: -; D gene: TRBD1; V gene: TRBV6-5; J gene: TRBJ2-1; CDR3 protein: CASSFGTGSDEQFF; CDR3 DNA: TGTGCCAGCAGTTTCGGGACAGGGAGCGATGAGCAGTTCTTC
clone size: few; D gene: TRBD1; V gene: TRBV28; J gene: TRBJ1-5; CDR3 protein: CASSGGDSTNQPQHF; CDR3 DNA: TGTGCCAGCAGTGGGGGGGACAGTACTAATCAGCCCCAGCATTTT
clone size: few; D gene: -; V gene: TRBV20-1; J gene: TRBJ2-5; CDR3 protein: CSARDLRQETQYF; CDR3 DNA: TGCAGTGCTAGAGATCTGAGACAAGAGACCCAGTACTTC
clone size: -; D gene: -; V gene: TRBV12-3/TRBV12-4; J gene: TRBJ2-3; CDR3 protein: CDSSPVLAFKASTDTQYF; CDR3 DNA: TGTGACAGCAGTCCAGTATTGGCCTTTAAAGCTAGCACAGATACGCAGTATTTT
clone size: few; D gene: TRBD1; V gene: TRBV20-1; J gene: TRBJ1-5; CDR3 protein: CSARDKTGGGQPQHF; CDR3 DNA: TGCAGTGCTAGAGATAAGACAGGGGGCGGGCAGCCCCAGCATTTT
clone size: -; D gene: -; V gene: TRBV4-2; J gene: TRBJ2-7; CDR3 protein: CASSQGSAQYF; CDR3 DNA: TGTGCCAGCAGCCAAGGATCGGCGCAGTACTTC
clone size: few; D gene: -; V gene: TRBV28; J gene: TRBJ1-2; CDR3 protein: CASRTGAYGYTF; CDR3 DNA: TGTGCCAGCAGGACAGGAGCCTATGGCTACACCTTC
clone size: few; D gene: -; V gene: TRBV20-1; J gene: TRBJ2-7; CDR3 protein: CSAPQGRRYEQYF; CDR3 DNA: TGCAGTGCTCCCCAGGGGAGGAGATACGAGCAGTACTTC
clone size: -; D gene: TRBD2; V gene: TRBV7-2; J gene: TRBJ2-1; CDR3 protein: CASSSGLAGVPGEQFF; CDR3 DNA: TGTGCCAGCAGCTCGGGACTAGCGGGGGTCCCGGGTGAGCAGTTCTTC
clone size: few; D gene: -; V gene: TRBV3-1; J gene: TRBJ1-6; CDR3 protein: CASSQAARNSPLHF; CDR3 DNA: TGTGCCAGCAGCCAAGCGGCGAGGAATTCACCCCTCCACTTT
clone size: few; D gene: TRBD1; V gene: TRBV5-1; J gene: TRBJ2-3; CDR3 protein: CASSPGTGASTDTQYF; CDR3 DNA: TGCGCCAGCAGCCCCGGGACAGGTGCTAGCACAGATACGCAGTATTTT
clone size: few; D gene: -; V gene: TRBV27; J gene: TRBJ2-1; CDR3 protein: CASSLGLSYNEQFF; CDR3 DNA: TGTGCCAGCAGTTTAGGTCTCTCCTACAATGAGCAGTTCTTC
clone size: -; D gene: -; V gene: TRBV20-1; J gene: TRBJ2-7; CDR3 protein: CSARWGGSSYEQYF; CDR3 DNA: TGCAGTGCTAGATGGGGAGGTAGCTCCTACGAGCAGTACTTC
clone size: few; D gene: -; V gene: TRBV6-5; J gene: TRBJ2-2; CDR3 protein: CASSYGQGGTGELFF; CDR3 DNA: TGTGCCAGCAGTTATGGGCAGGGAGGCACCGGGGAGCTGTTTTTT
clone size: many; D gene: -; V gene: TRBV27; J gene: TRBJ1-1; CDR3 protein: CASSVGGSNTEAFF; CDR3 DNA: TGTGCCAGCTCCGTGGGTGGGTCGAACACTGAAGCTTTCTTT
clone size: many; D gene: TRBD2; V gene: TRBV7-2; J gene: TRBJ2-3; CDR3 protein: CASSPQRGDTQYF; CDR3 DNA: TGTGCCAGCAGCCCGCAGCGGGGAGATACGCAGTATTTT
clone size: -; D gene: TRBD1; V gene: TRBV4-1; J gene: TRBJ2-1; CDR3 protein: CASSQDWSSGGGYNEQFF; CDR3 DNA: TGCGCCAGCAGCCAAGATTGGTCATCAGGGGGCGGGTACAATGAGCAGTTCTTC
clone size: many; D gene: -; V gene: TRBV5-6; J gene: TRBJ1-1; CDR3 protein: CASSFGSQNTEAFF; CDR3 DNA: TGTGCCAGCAGCTTCGGCAGCCAGAACACTGAAGCTTTCTTT
clone size: -; D gene: -; V gene: TRBV18; J gene: TRBJ1-1; CDR3 protein: CASSEQESGNTEAFF; CDR3 DNA: TGTGCCAGCTCCGAACAGGAAAGTGGGAACACTGAAGCTTTCTTT
clone size: -; D gene: -; V gene: TRBV5-4; J gene: TRBJ2-5; CDR3 protein: CASSLVLQETQYF; CDR3 DNA: TGTGCCAGCAGCTTGGTGTTACAAGAGACCCAGTACTTC
clone size: -; D gene: -; V gene: TRBV27; J gene: TRBJ2-1; CDR3 protein: CASSLHLSGLESNNEQFF; CDR3 DNA: TGTGCCAGCAGTCTCCATCTTAGCGGTCTTGAGTCGAACAATGAGCAGTTCTTC
clone size: few; D gene: TRBD2; V gene: TRBV3-1; J gene: TRBJ2-2; CDR3 protein: CASSQDHTSGSPGELFF; CDR3 DNA: TGTGCCAGCAGCCAAGATCACACTAGCGGGAGTCCCGGGGAGCTGTTTTTT
clone size: many; D gene: -; V gene: TRBV2; J gene: TRBJ1-1; CDR3 protein: CASSGVGRVTEAFF; CDR3 DNA: TGTGCCAGCAGTGGGGTAGGGAGAGTCACTGAAGCTTTCTTT
clone size: -; D gene: TRBD2; V gene: TRBV27; J gene: TRBJ2-2; CDR3 protein: CASSFPSGTNTGELFF; CDR3 DNA: TGTGCCAGCAGTTTCCCTAGCGGGACAAACACCGGGGAGCTGTTTTTT
clone size: -; D gene: -; V gene: TRBV20-1; J gene: TRBJ1-3; CDR3 protein: CSARGLISGNTIYF; CDR3 DNA: TGCAGTGCTCGGGGGCTTATCTCTGGAAACACCATATATTTT
clone size: many; D gene: TRBD1; V gene: TRBV7-2; J gene: TRBJ1-1; CDR3 protein: CASRSTRGRAFF; CDR3 DNA: TGTGCCAGCAGATCTACTAGGGGGCGAGCTTTCTTT
clone size: -; D gene: TRBD2; V gene: TRBV12-3/TRBV12-4; J gene: TRBJ2-5; CDR3 protein: CASMPPGLGQETQYF; CDR3 DNA: TGTGCCAGCATGCCTCCGGGACTAGGCCAAGAGACCCAGTACTTC
clone size: -; D gene: TRBD1; V gene: TRBV19; J gene: TRBJ2-5; CDR3 protein: CASTPDRGLGETQYF; CDR3 DNA: TGTGCCAGTACCCCCGACAGGGGATTGGGGGAGACCCAGTACTTC
clone size: few; D gene: -; V gene: TRBV25-1; J gene: TRBJ2-6; CDR3 protein: CASSPQGEGTVLTF; CDR3 DNA: TGTGCCAGCAGTCCACAGGGGGAGGGGACAGTCCTGACTTTC
clone size: -; D gene: -; V gene: TRBV11-2; J gene: TRBJ2-3; CDR3 protein: CASSLNAGSTDTQYF; CDR3 DNA: TGTGCCAGCAGCCTCAACGCGGGAAGCACAGATACGCAGTATTTT
clone size: -; D gene: TRBD1; V gene: TRBV7-8; J gene: TRBJ1-2; CDR3 protein: CASSLTSQGNYGYTF; CDR3 DNA: TGTGCCAGCAGCCTAACTTCACAGGGGAACTATGGCTACACCTTC